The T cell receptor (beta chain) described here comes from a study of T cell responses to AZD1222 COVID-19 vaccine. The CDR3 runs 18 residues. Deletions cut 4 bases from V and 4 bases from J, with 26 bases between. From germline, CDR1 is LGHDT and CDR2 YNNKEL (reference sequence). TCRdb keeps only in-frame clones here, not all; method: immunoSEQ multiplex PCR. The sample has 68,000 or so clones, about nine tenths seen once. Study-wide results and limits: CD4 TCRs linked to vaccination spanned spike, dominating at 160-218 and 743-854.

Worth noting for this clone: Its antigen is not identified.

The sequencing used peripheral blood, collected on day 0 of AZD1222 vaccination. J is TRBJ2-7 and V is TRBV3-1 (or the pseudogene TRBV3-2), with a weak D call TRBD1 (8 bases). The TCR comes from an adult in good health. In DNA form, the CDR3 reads TGTGCCAGCAGCCCCCTAATCGGGAGGACAGGGTCTCTATACGAGCAGTACTTC. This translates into CASSPLIGRTGSLYEQYF.